The rows below give T cell receptor beta chains drawn from one sample of a study of T cell responses to AZD1222 COVID-19 vaccine. The data were produced by immunoSEQ multiplex PCR, yet TCRdb's version contains in-frame clones alone and is incomplete. The data show 84,000 or so clones, with 88% seen just once and about 15% held by the top ten. The material sequenced was peripheral blood, taken on day 0 of AZD1222 vaccination. Source of these receptors: an adult in good health. Both conserved end residues are trimmed from each CDR3.

TRBV11-2,ASSLEGGWRERDTQY
TRBV5-1,ASSSGQGWTDTQY
TRBV7-2,ASSLVGSRSGSTDTQY
TRBV12-5,ASGLVLAGANEQF
TRBV6-5,ASIKTGNSNQPQH
TRBV5-4,ASSLAPGSIYNEQF
TRBV6-4,ASSDSGGNTQY
TRBV25-1,ASSPAASNTGELF
TRBV28,ASSLLAGFGNQPQH
TRBV5-6,ASSFFGGPNYGYT
TRBV30,AWSGRSGSRQY
TRBV7-2,ASSPQGSSGNTIY
TRBV9,ASSPTGEYGYT
TRBV24-1,ATSGPSDIQY
TRBV19,ASSETGERGYT
TRBV30,AWSVMNRAGSSPLH
TRBV11-2,ASSPTSGRAGEQY
TRBV28,ASSFGADSYNSPLH
TRBV29-1,SAYRGSGEQY
TRBV7-3,ASSFGVDTEAF
TRBV7-7,ASSRAPNTDTQY
TRBV27,ASSFSDREVRYT
TRBV28,ASRPGGGNQPQH
TRBV5-1,ASSLGSVEAF
TRBV18,ASSLQQNEKLF
TRBV7-9,ASSPRTGPEKLF
TRBV14,ASSQDSGATEAF
TRBV4-2,ASSQVQGDNQPQH
TRBV2,ASSEATSTDTQY
TRBV27,ASRPRTRGYNSYEQY
TRBV6-5,ASSPDRLPGELF
TRBV6-5,ASSYGGFSTDTQY
TRBV7-9,ASSLGGQVGGGYT
TRBV27,ASSLRGNQPQH
TRBV4-1,ASSQVRQGMANEKLF
TRBV15,ATSTRDRGKGQPQH
TRBV7-7,ASSLEAGSSYNEQF
TRBV24-1,ATSDSGRPYEQY
TRBV11-2,ASSPRAGLRTSYNEQF
TRBV12-3/TRBV12-4,ASSFQQVDGYT
TRBV11-3,ASIPLGLRTVLPQH
TRBV10-3,AISWAVNYGYT
TRBV7-9,ASSSQQGNTEAF